One and the same sample provided the 24 T cell receptor beta chains below, sequenced in a study of CXCR3-negative and CXCR3-positive naive CD8 T cells. The libraries of TRB cDNA were prepared using 5' RACE with UMI labels. No DNA is given; TCRdb re-called the 5' RACE reads and lists each CDR3 protein once. The data include 65,000 to 75,000 distinct CDR3 sequences; the top ten clones carry nearly 1.5%. The sample taken for sequencing was naive CXCR3- CD8+ T cells from blood. Subset reported: CD45RO-CCR7+CD27+CD95- naive CD8+ T cells lacking CXCR3 (TNR3-). Every receptor here comes from a human donor in good health. Some clones in this sample may be carry-over from other donors' samples.

The rearrangement uses TRBV7-8 and TRBJ2-7; TCRdb reports TRBD2, a call that lacks DNA to check it against. The CDR3 extends over 17 amino acids. CDR1 is SGHVS, CDR2 FQNEAQ, per germline. CDR3: CASSLGPLAGGNYEQYF. Looking up the rest from reference TRBV7-8 and TRBJ2-7 gives the full variable domain: GAGVSQSPRYKVAKRGQDVALRCDPISGHVSLFWYQQALGQGPEFLTYFQNEAQLDKSGLPSDRFFAERPEGSVSTLKIQRTQQEDSAVYLCASSLGPLAGGNYEQYFGPGTRLTVT.

The gene calls are TRBV13 and TRBJ1-1. The CDR3 is 14 amino acids. Germline V lookup: CDR1 PRHDT, CDR2 FYEKMQ (reference sequence). CDR3: CASSTRAVHLEAFF.

The CDR3 is CASSYSPASSNYGYTF. The chain links TRBV6-6 to TRBJ1-2. Per germline, CDR1 MNHNY and CDR2 SVGAGI (reference sequence). The CDR3 loop spans 16 amino acids.

The chain uses TRBV12-3 or TRBV12-4 and TRBJ2-7; with no DNA, the TCRdb D assignment of TRBD1 cannot be verified. The CDR3 covers 14 residues. The CDR3 region is CASSRNDRPYEQYF.

This chain links TRBV7-9 with TRBJ2-5; there is no DNA to check the TCRdb D call of TRBD2. CDR3 length: 12 residues. The germline gives CDR1 SEHNR, CDR2 FQNEAQ (reference sequence). This CDR3 is CASSPTLQTQYF.

This CDR3 is CSVEEDRANIQYF. The J gene is TRBJ2-4, the V gene TRBV29-1; there is no DNA to check the TCRdb D call of TRBD1. The CDR3 covers 13 residues. CDR1 and CDR2 (germline): SQVTM, ANQGSEA.

The genes are TRBV4-1 and TRBJ2-7. The germline V gene has CDR1 MGHRA and CDR2 YSYEKL. This CDR3 spans 14 amino acids. CDR3 sequence reads: CASSQGLVGFEQYF.

The chain carries TRBV5-1 and TRBJ2-1; TCRdb reports TRBD2, a call that lacks DNA to check it against. CDR1 SGHRS and CDR2 YFSETQ come from the germline V gene. This CDR3 contains 15 residues. CDR3 sequence reads: CASSLGAGGPAEQFF.

The genes are TRBV29-1 and TRBJ2-7; absent DNA, TCRdb's TRBD2 call cannot be checked. The CDR3 is made up of 13 amino acids. Per the germline V gene, CDR1 is SQVTM and CDR2 is ANQGSEA. CDR3 protein: CSVELSGSPEQYF.

This chain links TRBV29-1 with TRBJ2-5. There are 13 residues in the CDR3. CDR1 SQVTM and CDR2 ANQGSEA come from the germline V gene. CDR3 amino acids: CSAREHLKETQYF.

The chain couples TRBV7-6 to TRBJ2-3; TCRdb's D call, TRBD2, is unchecked because there is no DNA. The CDR3 length is 14 residues. The germline gives CDR1 SGHVS, CDR2 FNYEAQ. CDR3: CASSRKGGTDTQYF.

This chain links TRBV29-1 with TRBJ2-7. The CDR3 runs to 12 residues. Per the germline V gene, CDR1 is SQVTM and CDR2 is ANQGSEA. CDR3 loop: CSVRTSSYEQYF.

V gene TRBV29-1 combines with J gene TRBJ2-6; TCRdb outputs TRBD1, but without DNA this stays unchecked. The CDR3 extends over 18 amino acids. Germline V gene lookup returns CDR1 SQVTM and CDR2 ANQGSEA. This chain's CDR3 is CSVEAKPRGGGGANVLTF.

The chain joins TRBV11-1 to TRBJ2-7. The CDR3 loop spans 15 amino acids. Looked up from germline, CDR1 is SGHAT and CDR2 is FQDESV (reference sequence). Here the CDR3 reads CASSPVRGGFYEQYF.

The V and J genes are TRBV6-4 and TRBJ2-1; the TCRdb D gene call, TRBD2, has no DNA to confirm it. The CDR3 sequence is 17 residues long. Germline lookup yields CDR1 MRHNA and CDR2 SNTAGT. The CDR3 sequence is CASSDSTSGGDYNEQFF.

V usage is TRBV12-3 or TRBV12-4 and J usage is TRBJ2-7; TCRdb calls TRBD1, which cannot be checked without DNA. This CDR3 spans 15 amino acids. This CDR3 reads CASSFLGHSLEEQYF.

The chain employs TRBV7-9 and TRBJ2-3; TCRdb reports TRBD2, a call that lacks DNA to check it against. This CDR3 has 16 residues. CDR1 and CDR2 from the germline V gene are SEHNR and FQNEAQ (reference sequence). The CDR3 is CASSFDEGGSTDTQYF.

V gene TRBV28 combines with J gene TRBJ1-2. The CDR3 contains 13 residues. Looked up from germline, CDR1 is MDHEN and CDR2 is SYDVKM. CDR3 protein: CASSFVVSYGYTF.

The rearrangement links TRBV28 to TRBJ2-5; TCRdb returns TRBD2, unconfirmable since there is no DNA. Germline V gives CDR1 MDHEN, CDR2 SYDVKM. The length of the CDR3 is 14 residues. This chain's CDR3 is CASSSFSGASALDF.

The rearrangement joins TRBV29-1 to TRBJ2-7; TCRdb calls TRBD2, which cannot be checked without DNA. The length of the CDR3 is 16 residues. CDR1 and CDR2 from the germline V gene are SQVTM and ANQGSEA. This chain's CDR3 is CSVKGVAGDNAYEQYF.

V usage is TRBV5-1 and J usage is TRBJ1-3. Germline loops: CDR1 SGHRS, CDR2 YFSETQ. The CDR3 runs 18 residues. CDR3 protein: CASSRRRRIPFSGNTIYF.

This chain uses TRBV6-4 with TRBJ1-6; the TCRdb D gene call, TRBD1, has no DNA to confirm it. Germline-derived CDR1 and CDR2 are MRHNA and SNTAGT. The CDR3 runs 16 residues. The CDR3 loop is CASRPTGWEPYSPLHF.

This sequence joins TRBV20-1 and TRBJ1-5; TCRdb outputs TRBD1, but without DNA this stays unchecked. The CDR3 contains 15 residues. CDR1 and CDR2 from the germline V gene are DFQATT and SNEGSKA (reference sequence). CDR3 amino acids: CSAQPDGVGAQPQHF.

The chain combines TRBV9 with TRBJ2-3; TCRdb calls TRBD2, which cannot be checked without DNA. The germline V gene encodes CDR1 SGDLS and CDR2 YYNGEE. This CDR3 is built from 16 residues. CDR3 protein: CASSIASGVSADTQYF.